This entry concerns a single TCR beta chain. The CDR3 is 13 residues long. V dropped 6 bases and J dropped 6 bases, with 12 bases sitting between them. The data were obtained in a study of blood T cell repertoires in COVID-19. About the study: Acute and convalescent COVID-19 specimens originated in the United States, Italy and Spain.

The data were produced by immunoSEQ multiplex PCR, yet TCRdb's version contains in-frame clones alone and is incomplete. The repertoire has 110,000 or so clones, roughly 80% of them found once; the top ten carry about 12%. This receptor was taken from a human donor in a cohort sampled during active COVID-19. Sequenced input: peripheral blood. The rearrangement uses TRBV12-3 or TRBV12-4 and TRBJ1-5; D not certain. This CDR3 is CASSPVPSQPQHF. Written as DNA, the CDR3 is TGTGCCAGCAGCCCCGTCCCGTCTCAGCCCCAGCATTTT.